The 27 T cell receptor beta chains below come from one sample, sequenced in a study of T cell repertoires in aging, cancer and after chemotherapy. The template was genomic DNA from peripheral blood, not RNA. Multiplex touch-down PCR with TRB-A/B primers amplified rearranged V-D-J TRB sequences. TCRdb fed the multiplex PCR reads into MiXCR, producing one record per CDR3 protein. The sample holds about 17,000 distinct CDR3 sequences, around half seen once. The material sequenced was blood. The receptors were sampled from a human donor in good health.

The chain couples TRBV5-6 to TRBJ2-5, with 12 bases matching TRBD2. After removal of 5 bases from V and 5 bases from J, the junction contained 13 bases not matched to a gene. The CDR3 is made up of 17 amino acids. Germline V gene lookup returns CDR1 SGHDT and CDR2 YYEEEE. The CDR3 here is CASSLELAGGGSETQYF. The CDR3 DNA reads as TGTGCCAGCAGTCTTGAGCTAGCGGGAGGGGGATCGGAGACCCAGTACTTC.

V is TRBV6-5 and J is TRBJ2-7, with TRBD1 matching 7 bases. The V segment lost 6 bases and the J segment 3 bases; nucleotides outside the gene matches: 11. Germline CDR1 is MNHEY and CDR2 is SVGAGI. The CDR3 spans 15 residues. The DNA of the CDR3 is TGTGCCAGCAGATTACAGGGGAATAATCACTACGAGCAGTACTTC. As protein: CASRLQGNNHYEQYF.

Of note for this clonotype: The junction differs from germline at one of its ends, possibly a read error. The V call is TRBV27, the J call TRBJ2-5; D is uncertain. Germline CDR1 MNHEY, CDR2 SMNVEV (reference sequence). The CDR3 is 14 residues long. For the CDR3, the DNA is TGTACCAGCAGTTCTTCCTACTTACAAGAGACCCAGTACTTC. Amino acids: CTSSSSYLQETQYF.

Judged by abundance, this clonotype is medium-sized (0.01 to 0.1%). The CDR3 loop is CSVDGDRGRNEQYF. The CDR3 bases are TGCAGCGTCGATGGGGACAGGGGGCGGAACGAGCAGTACTTC. This sequence joins TRBV29-1 and TRBJ2-7, with 12 bases lining up with TRBD1. V lost 6 bases and J lost 5; bases outside the gene matches: 8. The CDR3 has 14 residues. CDR1 SQVTM and CDR2 ANQGSEA come from the germline V gene.

Here the CDR3 DNA reads TGTGCCACCAGCAGAGGGGACGGGTACTCCTACGAGCAGTACTTC. Translating it yields CATSRGDGYSYEQYF. The rearrangement joins TRBV15 to TRBJ2-7; D possibly matches TRBD1 or TRBD2 (5 bases each). Germline CDR1 LNHNV, CDR2 YYDKDF (reference sequence). The V and J ends lost 1 base and 0 bases respectively, with 10 bases between them. The CDR3 spans 15 residues.

The chain carries TRBV19 and TRBJ1-1, with TRBD1 as a possible D gene (6 bases). CDR1 and CDR2 from the germline V gene are LNHDA and SQIVND (reference sequence). The CDR3 is 14 amino acids. Trimming removed 5 bases at V and 5 bases at J, with 15 bases between. CDR3 DNA: TGTGCCAGTAGTCCGCTGGGGGCGGTGACTGAAGCTTTCTTT. Protein product: CASSPLGAVTEAFF.

This clonotype has a single count. The chain is built from TRBV29-1 and TRBJ1-1; D is unclear. Germline loops: CDR1 SQVTM, CDR2 ANQGSEA. The CDR3 length is 12 residues. V was clipped by 0 bases and J by 7 bases, with 9 bases between them. CDR3 sequence (DNA): TGCAGCGTTGAAGATGAGGGTATTGAAGCTTTCTTT. This codes for CSVEDEGIEAFF.

In this sample, this clonotype turned up once. V usage is TRBV7-6 and J usage is TRBJ1-5, with unresolved D. Germline CDR1 reads SGHVS; CDR2 reads FNYEAQ. V was clipped by 5 bases and J by 6 bases, with 11 bases between them. The CDR3 runs 13 residues. The CDR3 spells CASSASERQPQHF. DNA of the CDR3: TGTGCCAGCAGCGCCTCGGAGCGTCAGCCCCAGCATTTT.

V is TRBV12-3 or TRBV12-4 and J is TRBJ2-3; 7 bases line up with TRBD2. With 7 bases clipped from V and 0 bases from J, the junction kept 4 bases outside the gene matches. The CDR3 contains 14 residues. The CDR3 sequence: CASIAGGSTDTQYF. In DNA, the CDR3 is TGTGCCAGCATCGCCGGGGGGAGCACAGATACGCAGTATTTT.

Remarks on this clonotype: As the CDR3 is not closed by the conserved phenylalanine or tryptophan, this likely results from a read error. J is TRBJ2-1 and V is TRBV15; tentative D call: TRBD1 (5 bases). This CDR3 comprises 15 residues. Germline values: CDR1 LNHNV, CDR2 YYDKDF (reference sequence). The V and J ends lost 1 base and 9 bases respectively, with 16 bases between them. CDR3 nucleotide sequence: TGTGCCACCAGCAGAGTGGGGCAGGGTTCGGTTGAGCAGTTCTTA. Translating gives CATSRVGQGSVEQFL.

As concerns this clonotype: This sequence may be a read error, since a much larger clone differs from it by one base. This chain uses TRBV29-1 with TRBJ2-1, with TRBD1 as a possible D gene (6 bases). The CDR3 runs 13 residues. CDR1 is SQVTM, CDR2 ANQGSEA, per germline. The CDR3, as DNA: TGCAGCGCGTTCGACAGGTTCTACAATGAGCTGTTCTTC. The encoded protein is CSAFDRFYNELFF.

The chain combines TRBV29-1 with TRBJ1-1; 7 bases are a match to TRBD1. Germline lookup yields CDR1 SQVTM and CDR2 ANQGSEA. The CDR3 spans 13 residues. The V gene end was trimmed by 8 bases and the J gene end by 3 bases; junction bases not matched to a gene: 9. CDR3 bases: TGCAGCCTCCTAGGGCAGGGGGACACTGAAGCTTTCTTT. Translation gives CSLLGQGDTEAFF.

V is TRBV12-3 or TRBV12-4 and J is TRBJ2-3; D remains unclear. V lost 2 bases, J lost 1 base, and 10 bases lay in between. This CDR3 is 15 amino acids long. CDR3 sequence (DNA): TGTGCCAGCAGTTTACTGACACCCGGCACAGATACGCAGTATTTT. Amino acid sequence: CASSLLTPGTDTQYF.

This chain connects TRBV6-2 or TRBV6-3 to TRBJ2-3; 14 bases are shared with TRBD2. V was clipped by 2 bases and J by 5 bases; unmatched bases: 3. CDR1 is MNHEY and CDR2 is SVGEGT in the germline V gene. The CDR3 runs 16 residues. This CDR3 reads CASSYEGTSGRDTQYF. DNA of the CDR3: TGTGCCAGCAGTTACGAGGGGACTAGCGGGAGAGATACGCAGTATTTT.

This clonotype was observed a handful of times. This chain uses TRBV29-1 with TRBJ2-7, with D perhaps matching TRBD1 or TRBD2 (5 bases each). V was cut by 8 bases and J by 1 base, with 18 bases left in between. The CDR3 totals 14 residues. The germline V gene encodes CDR1 SQVTM and CDR2 ANQGSEA. The CDR3 spells CSITTGTASYEQYF. The CDR3 region has the DNA TGCAGCATAACCACCGGGACGGCTTCCTACGAGCAGTACTTC.

This clonotype was detected only a few times. The chain uses TRBV5-6 and TRBJ2-3; D gene ambiguous. Germline V gene lookup returns CDR1 SGHDT and CDR2 YYEEEE. V was shortened by 2 bases and J by 1 base, with 8 bases between the two germline ends. The CDR3 is 14 amino acids. The DNA of the CDR3 is TGTGCCAGCAGCTTTACAACGCGCACAGATACGCAGTATTTT. It encodes CASSFTTRTDTQYF.

The chain combines TRBV6-2 or TRBV6-3 with TRBJ2-1, with TRBD2 identical over 8 bases. With 7 bases clipped from V and 2 bases from J, the junction kept 7 bases outside the gene matches. The germline V gene has CDR1 MNHEY and CDR2 SVGEGT. The CDR3 consists of 15 residues. The CDR3 protein is CASKKGLVAYNEQFF. DNA for the CDR3: TGTGCCAGCAAGAAGGGACTAGTGGCCTACAATGAGCAGTTCTTC.

V is TRBV12-3 or TRBV12-4 and J is TRBJ2-1, with a possible D match to TRBD1 (5 bases). V lost 6 bases and J 3 bases, leaving 12 bases between the germline ends. The CDR3 contains 14 residues. The CDR3 reads CASSSDTRYNEQFF. DNA for the CDR3: TGTGCCAGCAGCTCGGACACTCGCTACAATGAGCAGTTCTTC.

This clonotype showed up just a few times. V gene TRBV15 combines with J gene TRBJ2-1; D is possibly TRBD2 (5 bases). The length of the CDR3 is 13 residues. Trimming removed 1 base at V and 10 bases at J, with 11 bases between. Germline values: CDR1 LNHNV, CDR2 YYDKDF (reference sequence). The CDR3 DNA reads as TGTGCCACCAGCAGAGGCAGTTGGGAGGAGCAGTTCTTC. Translated, it gives CATSRGSWEEQFF.

The chain couples TRBV29-1 to TRBJ1-2, with TRBD1 matching 7 bases. Germline CDR1 reads SQVTM; CDR2 reads ANQGSEA. The CDR3 extends over 17 amino acids. After removal of 1 base from V and 2 bases from J, the junction contained 13 bases not matched to a gene. For the CDR3, the DNA is TGCAGCGTTGAAGTACCAGGGACAGAACATCCCAACTATGGCTACACCTTC. It specifies CSVEVPGTEHPNYGYTF.

The chain uses TRBV19 and TRBJ2-7; D may correspond to TRBD1 or TRBD2 (7 bases each). CDR1 and CDR2 (germline): LNHDA, SQIVND (reference sequence). The CDR3 runs 13 residues. V was trimmed by 5 bases and J by 5 bases, leaving 13 bases between them. In nucleotides, the CDR3 is TGTGCCAGTAGTGGGAGGGGGCCCCACGAGCAGTACTTC. This translates into CASSGRGPHEQYF.

This clonotype was seen only a few times. The chain links TRBV6-5 to TRBJ1-4; unclear D gene. There are 14 residues in the CDR3. CDR1 MNHEY and CDR2 SVGAGI come from the germline V gene. V was trimmed by 2 bases and J by 0 bases, leaving 4 bases between them. CDR3 in amino acids: CASSYGTTNEKLFF. CDR3 DNA: TGTGCCAGCAGTTACGGGACAACTAATGAAAAACTGTTTTTT.

CDR3 sequence (DNA): TGTGCCACCAGCAGGTCGGGACAGTCGGTGATGGGGGCCAACGTCCTGACTTTC. Translating gives CATSRSGQSVMGANVLTF. The chain combines TRBV15 with TRBJ2-6; 7 nucleotides match TRBD1. CDR1 is LNHNV and CDR2 is YYDKDF in the germline V gene (reference sequence). V lost 3 bases, J lost 4 bases, and 12 bases stayed unmatched. The CDR3 runs to 18 residues. The full variable domain, rest sourced from reference TRBV15 and TRBJ2-6, is DAMVIQNPRYQVTQFGKPVTLSCSQTLNHNVMYWYQQKSSQAPKLLFHYYDKDFNNEADTPDNFQSRRPNTSFCFLDIRSPGLGDTAMYLCATSRSGQSVMGANVLTFGAGSRLTVL.

The chain employs TRBV29-1 and TRBJ2-2, with a weak D call TRBD2 (5 bases). The CDR3 consists of 14 residues. Trimming removed 2 bases at V and 4 bases at J, with 11 bases between. Per the germline V gene, CDR1 is SQVTM and CDR2 is ANQGSEA. The chain's CDR3 is CSVERELGTGELFF. The CDR3 DNA is TGCAGCGTTGAAAGGGAACTAGGCACCGGGGAGCTGTTTTTT.

The rearrangement joins TRBV27 to TRBJ2-2; the D is unclear. Germline V gene sequence: CDR1 MNHEY, CDR2 SMNVEV (reference sequence). This CDR3 is 12 amino acids long. V was cut by 2 bases and J by 6 bases, with 4 bases left in between. Here the CDR3 DNA reads TGTGCCAGCAGTTTAGCGTCCGGGGAGCTGTTTTTT. Its translation: CASSLASGELFF.

V gene TRBV27 combines with J gene TRBJ2-1; D may be TRBD1 or TRBD2 (5 bases each). The CDR3 sequence is 15 residues long. V was trimmed by 5 bases and J by 4 bases, leaving 15 bases between them. Germline V gene data show CDR1 as MNHEY and CDR2 as SMNVEV (reference sequence). The CDR3 loop is CASSIWDGAYNEQFF. CDR3 DNA: TGTGCCAGCAGTATATGGGACGGGGCTTACAATGAGCAGTTCTTC.

The chain has TRBV6-1 and TRBJ2-2; 8 bases are shared with TRBD1. From germline, CDR1 is MNHNS and CDR2 SASEGT. J gave up 3 bases and V 5 bases, and 5 bases lay outside the gene matches. The CDR3 extends over 15 amino acids. The CDR3 DNA sequence: TGTGCCAGCAGTTCAGGGGGCGAAGACACCGGGGAGCTGTTTTTT. This translates into CASSSGGEDTGELFF.